This T cell receptor (beta chain) is drawn from a study of blood T cell repertoires in COVID-19. The wider study: Spain, Italy and the United States supplied samples that represented acute and convalescent COVID-19. In each case, the material was cDNA or gDNA derived from T cells, B-cell-depleted T cells, or PBMCs.

Original data processing: Estimation of nucleated cell counts was performed using reference gene primer amplification. Profiled with immunoSEQ multiplex PCR; TCRdb holds only in-frame clones, not every one. V and J calls and clone size come straight from that table; D and trimming were deduced from the DNA. The sample records about 200,000 clones, about 90% being singletons. Per germline, CDR1 SGHDT and CDR2 YYEEEE. With 3 bases clipped from V and 5 bases from J, the junction kept 10 bases outside the gene matches. CDR3 length: 15 amino acids. The gene calls are TRBV5-6 and TRBJ1-1; TRBD1 agrees at 7 bases. Specimen: peripheral blood. This receptor was taken from a man aged 55-75 years with active or convalescent COVID-19. For the CDR3, the DNA is TGTGCCAGCAGCTCCTCCAGACAGGGAAGAACTGAAGCTTTCTTT. As protein: CASSSSRQGRTEAFF.